This T cell receptor (beta chain) was identified during a study of PD-1 blockade in classical Hodgkin lymphoma. Germline V CDR1 and CDR2: MNHNY, SVGAGI (reference sequence). Trimming left V 0 bases short and J 1 base short, with 13 bases between. The CDR3 runs to 16 residues. Time point reported: cycle 4 day 1 (C4D1), after more than 5 weeks of nivolumab. All the patients suffered relapse after autologous stem cell transplantation, and brentuximab vedotin exposure differed. Magnetic negative selection of thawed PBMCs yielded the CD8+ T cells. Method: immunoSEQ multiplex PCR; TCRdb's copy keeps in-frame clones and lacks some. The table includes fewer than 4,000 clones, 50% to 80% detected once.

The input for sequencing was CD8+ T cells from blood, taken before the fourth cycle of nivolumab. The origin of this receptor is a human donor with classical Hodgkin lymphoma. V gene TRBV6-6 combines with J gene TRBJ2-7, with a possible D match to TRBD2 (6 bases). The CDR3 region has the DNA TGTGCCAGCAGTTACTCATGGGGGGAGATTTCCTACGAGCAGTACTTC. It is translated as CASSYSWGEISYEQYF.